The 4 T cell receptor beta chains presented below share a single source sample, sequenced in a study of T cell clonality in common variable immunodeficiency. The study's findings and limits: In common variable immunodeficiency, TCR beta chains reportedly carried fewer deletions and N-nucleotide insertions.

For these receptors, no antigen is known. TCRdb's copy holds only in-frame clones and misses some; the assay was immunoSEQ multiplex PCR. There are 20,000 to 30,000 clones in the sample, none observed a single time. The sample consisted of peripheral blood mononuclear cells. All receptors come from a human donor with common variable immunodeficiency.

The sample holds many counts of this clone. With the read ending 3 residues before the CDR3 end, the germline J gene is used to fill in that end. The chain recombines TRBV18 with TRBJ1-2, with 10 bases aligning to TRBD1. Germline V gene data show CDR1 as KGHSH and CDR2 as LQKENI. The CDR3 runs 15 residues. CDR3: CASSPRDRGEGGYTF. Partial CDR3 DNA: TGTGCCAGCTCACCAAGGGACAGGGGAGAGGGCGGC.

This clone occurred many times. The read ends 3 residues before the CDR3 terminus; that terminus is restored from the germline J gene. This rearrangement joins TRBV20-1 to TRBJ2-3; 14 bases align to TRBD2. Germline loops: CDR1 DFQATT, CDR2 SNEGSKA (reference sequence). V lost 1 base and J lost 4; bases outside the gene matches: 7. The length of the CDR3 is 17 residues. The CDR3 DNA, read in part, is TGCAGTGCTAGAGGGACTAGCGGGGGGTATCAGGCAGATACG. Residues: CSARGTSGGYQADT. The CDR3, in full, reads CSARGTSGGYQADTQYF.

This clone was counted only a few times. The sequenced fragment ends 3 residues before the CDR3 boundary, so the rest is inferred from the germline J gene. The rearrangement joins TRBV7-2 to TRBJ1-2; D remains unclear. CDR3 length: 13 residues. The V gene lost 8 bases and the J gene lost 4 bases, with 14 bases spanning the gap. The V gene's germline CDR1 is SGHTA and CDR2 FQGNSA. This chain's CDR3 is CASHNGGLYGYTF. CDR3 bases read: TGTGCCAGCCACAATGGAGGGCTCTATGGC.

This clone was seen at least ten times. Read data end 3 residues before the CDR3 end; the end is taken from the germline J gene. This rearrangement joins TRBV5-6 to TRBJ2-3; 7 bases match TRBD2. Germline V gene sequence: CDR1 SGHDT, CDR2 YYEEEE. The CDR3 has 15 amino acids. V lost 4 bases to trimming and J lost 1 base; unmatched junction nucleotides: 6. CDR3 amino acids: CASSLGRVGTDTQYF. Partial CDR3 DNA: TGTGCCAGCAGCCTGGGGAGGGTTGGCACAGATACG.